Listed here are 7 T cell receptor beta chains from one sample, sequenced in a study of blood T cell repertoires in COVID-19. Some clones are missing from TCRdb's copy, which holds only in-frame ones; the method was immunoSEQ multiplex PCR. This sample has 350,000 to 450,000 clones, with 70% to 90% found just once. The sequenced sample was peripheral blood. The source is a woman aged 60-75 years with COVID-19, enrolled during active disease.

The rearrangement joins TRBV6-5 to TRBJ1-1; D is unclear. The V and J ends lost 8 bases and 1 base respectively, with 5 bases between them. CDR3 length equals 11 residues. CDR1 is MNHEY, CDR2 SVGAGI, per germline. As DNA, the CDR3 is TGTGCCAGCCCAGGGAACACTGAAGCTTTCTTT. Protein product: CASPGNTEAFF.

Note on this clone: This CDR3 is also generated by other DNA sequences in the sample. V and J are TRBV19 and TRBJ2-7; tentative D call: TRBD2 (6 bases). V was shortened by 3 bases and J by 4 bases, with 7 bases between the two germline ends. Germline lookup yields CDR1 LNHDA and CDR2 SQIVND (reference sequence). The CDR3 extends over 12 amino acids. The CDR3 DNA is TGTGCCAGTAGTATTGGGGGGTACGAGCAGTACTTC. The encoded protein is CASSIGGYEQYF.

The V gene is TRBV6-5, the J gene TRBJ1-2; 7 bases match TRBD1. The CDR3 loop spans 15 amino acids. CDR1 and CDR2 from the germline V gene are MNHEY and SVGAGI. The trim removed 7 bases at V and 5 bases at J, leaving 13 bases unmatched. The CDR3 region has the DNA TGTGCCAGCAAGAGGGACAGACAACAGATATATGGCTACACCTTC. Translation: CASKRDRQQIYGYTF.

The J gene is TRBJ2-2, the V gene TRBV7-3, with 13 bases lining up with TRBD2. Germline CDR1 is SGHTA and CDR2 is FQGTGA. The CDR3 runs 18 residues. Losses at the gene ends were 5 bases for V and 0 bases for J; bases not matched to a gene: 6. CDR3 DNA sequence: TGTGCCAGCAGCCACCCTGGGACTAGCGGGGCGAACACCGGGGAGCTGTTTTTT. This gives the protein CASSHPGTSGANTGELFF.

This clone was seen a few times. The CDR3 nucleotides read TGTGCCAGCAGTAAAGACGGGGGGGCCTCGGATACGCAGTATTTT. Its translation is CASSKDGGASDTQYF. The rearrangement joins TRBV5-4 to TRBJ2-3; 8 nucleotides match TRBD2. V dropped 5 bases and J dropped 6; count of bases not matched to a gene: 11. The CDR3 is made up of 15 amino acids. Per the germline V gene, CDR1 is SGHNT and CDR2 is YYREEE (reference sequence).

The V gene is TRBV5-6, the J gene TRBJ1-4; D is undetermined. The CDR3 contains 14 residues. CDR1 and CDR2 (germline): SGHDT, YYEEEE. Trimming took off 2 bases at V and 2 bases at J, with 7 bases between the two ends. CDR3 nucleotide sequence: TGTGCCAGCAGCTTCCGGGTTACTAATGAAAAACTGTTTTTT. Translation gives CASSFRVTNEKLFF. Using reference TRBV5-6 and TRBJ1-4 for the parts outside the CDR3, the full variable domain is DAGVTQSPTHLIKTRGQQVTLRCSPKSGHDTVSWYQQALGQGPQFIFQYYEEEERQRGNFPDRFSGHQFPNYSSELNVNALLLGDSALYLCASSFRVTNEKLFFGSGTQLSVL.

The V call is TRBV11-2, the J call TRBJ1-3; possibly TRBD1 for D (5 bases). The CDR3 totals 19 residues. Germline V CDR1 and CDR2: SGHAT, FQNNGV. Trimming removed 3 bases from V and 0 bases from J, with 21 bases in between. The DNA of the CDR3 is TGTGCCAGCAGCTTCTTGTATGGCCGGGGGAGGAGCTCTGGAAACACCATATATTTT. It specifies CASSFLYGRGRSSGNTIYF.